Listed here are 29 T cell receptor beta chains from one sample, sequenced in a study of human T cells and chemical hapten exposure. Described time point: patch test 2, 6 weeks after DPC sensitization. Treatment given: therapeutic diphenylcyclopropenone sensitization with weekly scalp DPC. Each CDR3 protein is one row after TCRdb ran MiXCR on the RACE reads. The data show tens of thousands of distinct CDR3 sequences, about a tenth seen once. The source was whole blood, collected in connection with sensitization to the hapten diphenylcyclopropenone (DPC). Source of these receptors: a woman aged 45-59 years with alopecia areata. Some clones in this sample may be carry-over from other donors' samples.

This clonotype turned up a few times. The rearrangement links TRBV5-4 to TRBJ2-3; 7 bases map to TRBD2. The V and J ends lost 2 bases and 4 bases, in that order; junction bases with no gene match: 7. Germline V gives CDR1 SGHNT, CDR2 YYREEE (reference sequence). The CDR3 runs to 15 residues. CDR3 in amino acids: CASSFGGRMADTQYF. CDR3 in DNA: TGTGCCAGCAGCTTCGGCGGGAGAATGGCAGATACGCAGTATTTT. Combining the CDR3 with reference TRBV5-4 and TRBJ2-3 gives the whole variable domain ETGVTQSPTHLIKTRGQQVTLRCSSQSGHNTVSWYQQALGQGPQFIFQYYREEENGRGNFPPRFSGLQFPNYSSELNVNALELDDSALYLCASSFGGRMADTQYFGPGTRLTVL.

The chain is built from TRBV11-2 and TRBJ2-7, with a tentative D call TRBD2 (7 bases). The V end was cut by 5 bases, the J end by 0 bases, with 14 bases between. This CDR3 has 15 amino acids. Germline V gives CDR1 SGHAT, CDR2 FQNNGV. The chain's CDR3 is CASSLGRGSSYEQYF. The CDR3 DNA is TGTGCCAGCAGCCTGGGGAGGGGGAGCTCCTACGAGCAGTACTTC.

The chain employs TRBV28 and TRBJ2-4; D gene unclear. Germline assignment: CDR1 MDHEN and CDR2 SYDVKM. CDR3 length: 12 residues. V lost 7 bases, J lost 7 bases, and 11 bases lay in between. CDR3 coding DNA: TGTGCCAGCACCTCTGGATCGAACATTCAGTACTTC. Its translation: CASTSGSNIQYF.

This clonotype was seen a few times. The chain combines TRBV2 with TRBJ2-1, with D possibly being TRBD1 (6 bases). Germline V CDR1 and CDR2: SNHLY, FYNNEI. The length of the CDR3 is 16 residues. Trimming cost V 0 bases and J 3 bases, with 12 bases left between them. The CDR3 region has the DNA TGTGCCAGCAGTGAAGCCAAGAGGGGGTACTACAATGAGCAGTTCTTC. Its translation: CASSEAKRGYYNEQFF.

Only a few counts were recorded for this clonotype. The genes are TRBV5-8 and TRBJ2-1, with 11 bases that match TRBD2. J gave up 3 bases and V 3 bases, and 8 bases lay outside the gene matches. Germline V gives CDR1 SGHTS, CDR2 YDEGEE. The CDR3 spans 17 residues. In DNA, the CDR3 is TGTGCCAGCAGCTATAATATAGCGGGAGGGAACTACAATGAGCAGTTCTTC. This gives the protein CASSYNIAGGNYNEQFF.

This clonotype was recorded many times. The genes are TRBV5-1 and TRBJ1-5, with a possible D match to TRBD1 (5 bases). The CDR3 has 14 residues. Germline CDR1 and CDR2: SGHRS and YFSETQ. The V end lost 0 bases, the J end lost 6 bases, and 10 bases lay between the germline ends. DNA of the CDR3: TGCGCCAGCAGCTTGGACGGGAGGGGTCAGCCCCAGCATTTT. It codes for CASSLDGRGQPQHF.

The sample holds many counts of this clonotype. The genes are TRBV4-2 and TRBJ2-1, with D perhaps TRBD2 (5 bases). From germline, CDR1 is LGHNA and CDR2 YNFKEQ. This CDR3 is 15 amino acids long. V lost 1 base to trimming and J lost 2 bases, with 9 bases between them. This chain's CDR3 is CASSQAEEPYNEQFF. The CDR3 region has the DNA TGTGCCAGCAGCCAAGCGGAGGAACCCTACAATGAGCAGTTCTTC.

This clonotype was recorded at least ten times. V is TRBV18 and J is TRBJ2-5, with 8 nucleotides matching TRBD2. The V segment lost 3 bases and the J segment 0 bases; nucleotides outside the gene matches: 3. CDR3 size: 15 residues. Germline values: CDR1 KGHSH, CDR2 LQKENI. DNA of the CDR3: TGTGCCAGCTCACCGGGACTAGACCACCAAGAGACCCAGTACTTC. Protein product: CASSPGLDHQETQYF. The full variable domain, its missing parts supplied by reference TRBV18 and TRBJ2-5, is NAGVMQNPRHLVRRRGQEARLRCSPMKGHSHVYWYRQLPEEGLKFMVYLQKENIIDESGMPKERFSAEFPKEGPSILRIQQVVRGDSAAYFCASSPGLDHQETQYFGPGTRLLVL.

The chain has TRBV6-5 and TRBJ1-1, with 7 nucleotides matching TRBD1. The CDR3 spans 15 residues. Germline V gene data show CDR1 as MNHEY and CDR2 as SVGAGI. The V gene end was trimmed by 3 bases and the J gene end by 3 bases; junction bases not matched to a gene: 7. CDR3 loop: CASSYRGTGDTEAFF. CDR3 DNA: TGTGCCAGCAGTTATCGGGGCACAGGGGACACTGAAGCTTTCTTT.

This clonotype was detected only a few times. V gene TRBV12-3 or TRBV12-4 combines with J gene TRBJ2-4, with D possibly called TRBD1 or TRBD2 (5 bases each). The CDR3 contains 16 residues. V gave up 6 bases and J gave up 8 bases, with 23 bases separating them. CDR3 DNA sequence: TGTGCCAGCAGCTCCCTCATCCTAGGGGACCTGGACATTCAGTACTTC. Encoded protein: CASSSLILGDLDIQYF.

The V gene is TRBV6-1, the J gene TRBJ2-5; 13 positions agree with TRBD2. Per the germline V gene, CDR1 is MNHNS and CDR2 is SASEGT. This CDR3 has 13 amino acids. Unmatched junction bases numbered 5, after V lost 6 bases and J lost 10 bases. The CDR3 region is CASSGLAGVNQYF. In DNA, the CDR3 is TGTGCCAGCAGCGGACTAGCGGGAGTGAACCAGTACTTC.

In this sample, this clonotype turned up many times. The chain joins TRBV11-2 to TRBJ2-7; 9 bases are a match to TRBD2. Unmatched junction bases numbered 14, after V lost 6 bases and J lost 8 bases. This CDR3 is built from 15 residues. Germline CDR1 is SGHAT and CDR2 is FQNNGV. CDR3 protein: CASSLPSGKPLQQYF. Written as DNA, the CDR3 is TGTGCCAGCAGTCTTCCTAGCGGGAAACCTCTACAGCAGTACTTC.

This clonotype appeared many times. This chain connects TRBV11-2 to TRBJ1-1; tentative D call: TRBD1 (6 bases). Germline V gene sequence: CDR1 SGHAT, CDR2 FQNNGV. CDR3 length: 14 amino acids. The V end lost 5 bases, the J end lost 1 base, and 11 bases lay between the germline ends. The CDR3 bases are TGTGCCAGCAGCCAGGACAGAACGAACACTGAAGCTTTCTTT. Its translation is CASSQDRTNTEAFF. The complete variable domain, with remaining parts taken from reference TRBV11-2 and TRBJ1-1, reads EAGVAQSPRYKIIEKRQSVAFWCNPISGHATLYWYQQILGQGPKLLIQFQNNGVVDDSQLPKDRFSAERLKGVDSTLKIQPAKLEDSAVYLCASSQDRTNTEAFFGQGTRLTVV.

Many counts were recorded for this clonotype. The J gene is TRBJ1-1, the V gene TRBV27; 9 nucleotides align to TRBD1. The CDR3 spans 19 residues. The ends lost 5 bases at V and 0 bases at J; junction bases unmatched: 16. Germline V gene data show CDR1 as MNHEY and CDR2 as SMNVEV (reference sequence). Here the CDR3 reads CASSGTKPGQGPLNTEAFF. In DNA, the CDR3 is TGTGCCAGCAGTGGGACTAAACCGGGACAGGGTCCCCTGAACACTGAAGCTTTCTTT.

The rearrangement links TRBV3-1 to TRBJ2-1; 10 bases are a match to TRBD2. J gave up 2 bases and V 4 bases, and 5 bases lay outside the gene matches. The length of the CDR3 is 16 residues. Germline V gene sequence: CDR1 LGHDT, CDR2 YNNKEL (reference sequence). In DNA form, the CDR3 reads TGTGCCAGCAGCCCTATGCTAGCGGGAGCCTACAATGAGCAGTTCTTC. Translating it yields CASSPMLAGAYNEQFF.

The V call is TRBV2, the J call TRBJ1-5; D is unclear. Trimming pared 2 bases from V and 5 bases from J, leaving 7 bases between. Per germline, CDR1 SNHLY and CDR2 FYNNEI. This CDR3 comprises 13 residues. The CDR3 DNA reads as TGTGCCAGCAGTGAAAGATTGGATCAGCCCCAGCATTTT. Translation gives CASSERLDQPQHF.

This clonotype was seen ten or more times. The J gene is TRBJ2-5, the V gene TRBV20-1; 8 positions match TRBD1. J lost 3 bases, V lost 5 bases, and 8 bases had no gene match. Germline V CDR1 and CDR2: DFQATT, SNEGSKA (reference sequence). The CDR3 loop spans 14 amino acids. The CDR3 reads CSADKNRGEETQYF. The DNA for the CDR3 is TGCAGTGCTGACAAAAACAGGGGGGAAGAGACCCAGTACTTC.

This clonotype was observed at least ten times. The V gene is TRBV30, the J gene TRBJ1-2; D is uncertain. From germline, CDR1 is GTSNPN and CDR2 SVGIG (reference sequence). The germline V and J ends were trimmed by 6 bases and 4 bases, with 9 bases remaining between them. The CDR3 spans 11 residues. The CDR3 DNA follows: TGTGCCTGTGAAGCGAGCTATGGCTACACCTTC. Translating gives CACEASYGYTF. The full variable domain, with the rest looked up from reference TRBV30 and TRBJ1-2, is SQTIHQWPATLVQPVGSPLSLECTVEGTSNPNLYWYRQAAGRGLQLLFYSVGIGQISSEVPQNLSASRPQDRQFILSSKKLLLSDSGFYLCACEASYGYTFGSGTRLTVV.

The chain combines TRBV29-1 with TRBJ2-5, with D unclear. The CDR3 loop spans 12 amino acids. V was pared by 4 bases and J by 2 bases, with 8 bases between. Germline CDR1 and CDR2: SQVTM and ANQGSEA. CDR3 nucleotide sequence: TGCAGCGTTGGGCCAGGACAAGAGACCCAGTACTTC. Its translation: CSVGPGQETQYF.

The chain uses TRBV7-8 and TRBJ2-1, with no clear D. The CDR3 loop spans 12 amino acids. V was clipped by 5 bases and J by 5 bases, with 7 bases between them. Germline values: CDR1 SGHVS, CDR2 FQNEAQ. DNA for the CDR3: TGTGCCAGCAGCCTAGGCAACAATGAGCAGTTCTTC. It codes for CASSLGNNEQFF.

In this sample, this clonotype turned up a few times. The V call is TRBV29-1, the J call TRBJ2-5; D is unresolved. The CDR3 is 14 amino acids. With 4 bases removed from V and 5 bases from J, the gap between germline ends came to 17 bases. Germline V gives CDR1 SQVTM, CDR2 ANQGSEA. The CDR3 region is CSVAQMRLGETQYF. DNA of the CDR3: TGCAGCGTTGCTCAGATGCGGTTGGGGGAGACCCAGTACTTC.

There are many counts of this clonotype. The chain combines TRBV20-1 with TRBJ2-3; D might be TRBD1 or TRBD2, each matching 5 bases. In germline, CDR1 is DFQATT, CDR2 SNEGSKA (reference sequence). V was shortened by 2 bases and J by 6 bases, with 15 bases between the two germline ends. The CDR3 is 14 amino acids. Here the CDR3 reads CSARQGAGGDTQYF. In nucleotides, the CDR3 is TGCAGTGCTAGACAGGGAGCAGGTGGGGATACGCAGTATTTT.

This sequence joins TRBV5-1 and TRBJ2-2; 8 bases match TRBD1. The CDR3 consists of 16 residues. CDR1 is SGHRS, CDR2 YFSETQ, per germline. V lost 4 bases to trimming and J lost 4 bases; unmatched junction nucleotides: 9. The CDR3: CASSLTGDWGTGELFF. For the CDR3, the DNA is TGCGCCAGCAGCCTGACAGGGGATTGGGGCACCGGGGAGCTGTTTTTT.

The V gene is TRBV2, the J gene TRBJ1-1; unclear D gene. CDR1 is SNHLY, CDR2 FYNNEI, per germline. Trimming pared 6 bases from V and 0 bases from J, leaving 11 bases between. The CDR3 runs 14 residues. The CDR3 region has the DNA TGTGCCAGCAGGGAGACATTTATGAACACTGAAGCTTTCTTT. Protein: CASRETFMNTEAFF.

This clonotype was counted a few times. This chain connects TRBV12-5 to TRBJ1-2; TRBD1 is a possible D gene (5 bases). This CDR3 is 13 amino acids long. Between the trimmed V and J ends, which lost 3 bases and 5 bases, there was a span of 10 bases. The V gene's germline CDR1 is LGHNT and CDR2 FRNRAP. The CDR3 loop reads CASGLGWGYGYTF. The CDR3 DNA reads TGTGCTAGTGGTTTAGGTTGGGGGTATGGCTACACCTTC. The full variable domain, its missing parts supplied by reference TRBV12-5 and TRBJ1-2, is DARVTQTPRHKVTEMGQEVTMRCQPILGHNTVFWYRQTMMQGLELLAYFRNRAPLDDSGMPKDRFSAEMPDATLATLKIQPSEPRDSAVYFCASGLGWGYGYTFGSGTRLTVV.

This clonotype was detected many times. This rearrangement joins TRBV29-1 to TRBJ1-5, with D hard to call. Per the germline V gene, CDR1 is SQVTM and CDR2 is ANQGSEA. V gave up 6 bases and J gave up 1 base, with 16 bases separating them. The CDR3 runs 15 residues. The CDR3 sequence is CSVRVSRASNQPQHF. The CDR3 DNA follows: TGCAGCGTCCGGGTATCAAGGGCGAGCAATCAGCCCCAGCATTTT.

This clonotype was observed many times. This sequence joins TRBV6-4 and TRBJ2-1, with TRBD2 identical over 15 bases. Unmatched junction bases numbered 11, after V lost 4 bases and J lost 1 base. From germline, CDR1 is MRHNA and CDR2 SNTAGT. The CDR3 length is 20 residues. CDR3 in DNA: TGTGCCAGCAGTGCCTCCCCGGGACTAGCGGGAGGATTGTCCTACAATGAGCAGTTCTTC. This gives the protein CASSASPGLAGGLSYNEQFF.

The sample holds a few counts of this clonotype. This rearrangement joins TRBV7-6 to TRBJ2-7, with D unclear. Trimming left V 5 bases short and J 3 bases short, with 11 bases between. Germline CDR1 reads SGHVS; CDR2 reads FNYEAQ. CDR3 size: 13 residues. CDR3 sequence (DNA): TGTGCCAGCAGCCCGACATGGGACTACGAGCAGTACTTC. This encodes CASSPTWDYEQYF.

There are many counts of this clonotype. This chain links TRBV7-9 with TRBJ2-7, with TRBD2 matching 7 bases. The CDR3 spans 13 residues. CDR1 SEHNR and CDR2 FQNEAQ come from the germline V gene (reference sequence). The trim removed 4 bases at V and 2 bases at J, leaving 2 bases unmatched. CDR3 loop: CASSYTSAYEQYF. The CDR3 DNA sequence: TGTGCCAGCAGCTACACTAGCGCCTACGAGCAGTACTTC.